Included here is one T cell receptor beta chain sequence, with context. In the study's own analysis: Reference gene primer amplification in the assay estimated nucleated cell counts. The protocol was immunoSEQ multiplex PCR, while the TCRdb copy is restricted to in-frame clones and leaves out a portion. That table supplies the V and J calls and clone size; D and trimming were determined from the DNA. The sample shows about 250,000 clones, 80% to 90% of them seen only once. The sample belongs to a study of blood T cell repertoires in COVID-19. On the study more broadly: Spain, Italy and the United States supplied samples that represented acute and convalescent COVID-19. PBMCs, B-cell-depleted T cells, or T cells provided the cDNA or gDNA that made up the material.

CDR3 length: 11 amino acids. With 5 bases removed from V and 7 bases from J, the gap between germline ends came to 8 bases. The chain employs TRBV12-3 or TRBV12-4 and TRBJ1-1; D gene ambiguous. Sequenced material: peripheral blood. The clonotype originates from a man aged 80 or over with acute or convalescent COVID-19. The DNA of the CDR3 is TGTGCCAGCAGTGCACAGAGTGAAGCTTTCTTT. This codes for CASSAQSEAFF.